These 26 T cell receptor gamma chains were all obtained from the same sample, sequenced in a study of γδ T cells in repeated Plasmodium falciparum infection. Bulk repertoires came from Vgamma9/Vdelta2+ or Vdelta2-negative gammadelta T cells flow-sorted from PBMC. TCRdb reran clone calling via CATT on the multiplex PCR reads. Of some 14,000 gamma-chain clones listed, roughly 1.7% were seen once; the top ten hold under 35%. The sample taken for sequencing was gamma-delta T cells from blood. The receptors were sampled from a pool of human donors (malaria-infected and uninfected, not separated).

This clone was seen many times. CDR3 in amino acids: CATWALSPRKKLF. CDR3 coding DNA: TGTGCCACCTGGGCCCTCTCTCCCAGAAAGAAACTCTTT. The chain has TRGV8 and TRGJ1 or TRGJ2. Trimming cost V 5 bases and J 10 bases; bases outside gene matches: 14. The CDR3 runs to 13 residues. Germline V gene sequence: CDR1 VENAVY, CDR2 YDSYNSRV.

This clone was observed at least ten times. TCRdb's entry gives the protein of a much larger clone, which mismatches this DNA's translation at residue 11, likely from a read error; the protein reported here is translated from the DNA. A V gene of TRGV9 was called, but no J gene was assigned. The CDR3 totals 13 residues. CDR1 is GITISATS, CDR2 ISYDGTV, per germline (reference sequence). CDR3 sequence reads: CALWEGSDWIETF. In DNA, the CDR3 is TGTGCCTTGTGGGAGGGGAGTGATTGGATCGAGACGTTT.

This clone was found many times. TCRdb's protein for this DNA is that of a much larger clone and differs from the translation at residue 11, likely a read error; the protein shown is the DNA translation. The chain uses TRGV9 and TRGJP. Since TCRdb gives no J gene, matching the DNA to germline was used here to assign it. The CDR3 has 16 residues. Germline CDR1 GITISATS, CDR2 ISYDGTV (reference sequence). The CDR3 is CALWESQELGRKIKVF. The CDR3 DNA sequence: TGTGCCTTGTGGGAGTCCCAAGAGTTGGGCAGAAAAATCAAGGTATTT.

This clone showed up just a few times. This is likely an artifact of a read error, given a far larger clone one base away. This CDR3 is also generated by other DNA sequences in the sample. V usage is TRGV9 and J usage is TRGJ1 or TRGJ2. TCRdb supplies no J gene; here it was assigned by aligning the nucleotide sequence to germline. This CDR3 contains 12 residues. Germline loops: CDR1 GITISATS, CDR2 ISYDGTV (reference sequence). In DNA form, the CDR3 reads TGTGCCCTGTGGGAATATTATTATAAGAAACTCTTT. Protein: CALWEYYYKKLF.

As to this clone: TCRdb pairs this DNA with a much larger clone's protein that differs at residue 10, likely a read error; the protein shown was translated from the DNA. The chain links TRGV5 to TRGJ1 or TRGJ2. Germline assignment: CDR1 VINAFY and CDR2 YDVSNSKD. The CDR3 is 13 amino acids. Trimming removed 0 bases from V and 11 bases from J; junction bases left unmatched: 10. The CDR3 nucleotides read TGTGCCACCTGGGACAGGCCTTTCGATGAGAAACTCTTT. Its translation: CATWDRPFDEKLF.

Concerning this clone itself: TCRdb pairs this DNA with a much larger clone's protein that differs at residue 9, likely a read error; the protein shown was translated from the DNA. The V and J genes are TRGV5 and TRGJ1 or TRGJ2. Assignment of the J gene here rests on matching the DNA to germline, because TCRdb gives none. Unmatched junction bases numbered 7, after V lost 0 bases and J lost 8 bases. The CDR3 spans 13 residues. Germline V CDR1 and CDR2: VINAFY, YDVSNSKD. Here the CDR3 reads CATWDRPFNKKLF. CDR3 in DNA: TGTGCCACCTGGGACAGGCCTTTCAATAAGAAACTCTTT.

This clone was detected ten times or more. The translation of this DNA and the TCRdb protein of a much larger clone differ at residue 3, probably owing to a read error; the protein shown here is translated from the DNA. The rearrangement links TRGV8 to TRGJ1 or TRGJ2. Per the germline V gene, CDR1 is VENAVY and CDR2 is YDSYNSRV. The CDR3 is made up of 13 amino acids. In DNA form, the CDR3 reads TGTGCCGCCTGGGATAGGCGACGTTATAAGAAACTCTTT. Translating it yields CAAWDRRRYKKLF.

This clone appeared many times. A read error likely explains why the TCRdb protein, taken from a much larger clone, differs from this DNA's translation at residue 12; the protein shown is translated from the DNA. This CDR3 reads CALWEVELGKKVKVF. As DNA, the CDR3 is TGTGCCTTGTGGGAGGTGGAGTTGGGCAAAAAAGTCAAGGTATTT. V gene TRGV9 combines with J gene TRGJP. The CDR3 totals 15 residues. Germline lookup yields CDR1 GITISATS and CDR2 ISYDGTV (reference sequence).

This clone was seen a few times. The TCRdb protein comes from a much larger clone and disagrees with this DNA's translation at residue 3, likely due to a read error; the protein given here is derived from the DNA. V is TRGV4 and J is TRGJ1 or TRGJ2. Germline matching of the DNA provided the J gene here, since TCRdb leaves it blank. The germline gives CDR1 EGSTGY, CDR2 YDSYTSSV. The CDR3 has 13 residues. The CDR3: CAAWDVVRYKKLF. CDR3 nucleotide sequence: TGTGCCGCCTGGGATGTAGTGCGTTATAAGAAACTCTTT.

For this clone: TCRdb attributes to this sequence the protein of a much larger clone, which differs from the DNA translation at residue 10; a read error is likely, and the protein displayed is translated from the DNA. This chain links TRGV9 with TRGJP. As TCRdb names no J gene, one was assigned here on the basis of a DNA match to germline. CDR1 and CDR2 (germline): GITISATS, ISYDGTV (reference sequence). Losses at the gene ends were 0 bases for V and 6 bases for J; bases not matched to a gene: 11. The CDR3 sequence is 19 residues long. The CDR3 sequence is CALWEVHRPRELGKKIKVF. Here the CDR3 DNA reads TGTGCCTTGTGGGAGGTGCATCGCCCTCGAGAGTTGGGCAAAAAAATCAAGGTATTT.

This clone has a count of ten or more. This DNA's translation and the protein TCRdb lists, from a much larger clone, do not match at residue 9, likely due to a read error; the protein shown is translated from the DNA. There is no J gene call, but TRGV3 is given as the V gene. CDR3 length: 11 amino acids. CDR1 and CDR2 (germline): VTNTFY, YDVSTARD (reference sequence). CDR3 sequence: CATWDTTKELF. CDR3 DNA: TGTGCCACCTGGGACACCACTAAGGAACTCTTT.

At least ten counts were recorded for this clone. With only one base between it and a far larger clone, this is likely a read error. This same CDR3 is encoded by further DNA sequences in the sample. J is TRGJP1 and V is TRGV9. No J gene was available from TCRdb, and it was assigned here by a germline match of the DNA. Germline lookup yields CDR1 GITISATS and CDR2 ISYDGTV (reference sequence). The CDR3 covers 12 residues. The CDR3 reads CALWVRVGFKIF. In DNA, the CDR3 is TGTGCTTTGTGGGTCCGGGTGGGGTTCAAGATATTT.

This clone was detected ten times or more. This likely came from a read error, as a far larger clone is one base away. The same CDR3 arises from other DNA sequences in this sample as well. The chain couples TRGV9 to TRGJP. Assignment of the J gene here rests on matching the DNA to germline, because TCRdb gives none. CDR3 length equals 19 residues. Germline V lookup: CDR1 GITISATS, CDR2 ISYDGTV (reference sequence). The chain's CDR3 is CALWEVHRPQELGKKIKVF. As DNA, the CDR3 is TGTGCCTTGTGGGAGGTGCATCGCCCTCAAGAGCTGGGCAAAAAAATCAAGGTATTT.

This clone was seen repeatedly, ten times or more. The chain joins TRGV5 to TRGJ1 or TRGJ2. Germline loops: CDR1 VINAFY, CDR2 YDVSNSKD. Trimming removed 3 bases from V and 0 bases from J; junction bases left unmatched: 11. This CDR3 spans 16 amino acids. For the CDR3, the DNA is TGTGCCACCTGGGACGGGGGCCCTACGAATTATTATAAGAAACTCTTT. This encodes CATWDGGPTNYYKKLF.

This clone showed up just a few times. A far more abundant clone sits one base away, making this likely a read error. The sample carries other DNA sequences with the same CDR3. This chain joins TRGV9 and TRGJ1 or TRGJ2. TCRdb carries no J gene annotation; the J gene was assigned here by matching the DNA with germline. Germline-derived CDR1 and CDR2 are GITISATS and ISYDGTV (reference sequence). The CDR3 length is 11 residues. The CDR3 reads CALWKRYKKLF. CDR3 nucleotide sequence: TGTGCCCTGTGGAAAAGGTATAAGAAACTCTTT.

This clone has a count of ten or more. TCRdb pairs this DNA with a much larger clone's protein that differs at residue 7, likely a read error; the protein shown was translated from the DNA. V gene TRGV9 combines with J gene TRGJ1 or TRGJ2. CDR1 and CDR2 from the germline V gene are GITISATS and ISYDGTV (reference sequence). The CDR3 totals 11 residues. The V and J ends lost 5 bases and 12 bases, in that order; junction bases with no gene match: 10. In nucleotides, the CDR3 is TGTGCCTTGTGGGGGGGCCGTAGGAAACTCTTT. Its translation: CALWGGRRKLF.

Regarding this clone: A far more abundant clone sits one base away, making this likely a read error. The sample has other DNA sequences that encode this CDR3 too. The chain is built from TRGV9 and TRGJ1 or TRGJ2. The J gene is absent in TCRdb and was assigned here via DNA matching to germline. This CDR3 region has 16 residues. Germline V gene data show CDR1 as GITISATS and CDR2 as ISYDGTV (reference sequence). The chain's CDR3 is CALWEVSTTNYYKKLF. CDR3 DNA sequence: TGTGCCTTGTGGGAGGTCAGCACTACGAATTATTACAAGAAACTCTTT.

As to this clone: A far larger clone is one nucleotide away, so this likely arose from a read error. The identical CDR3 is also encoded by other nucleotide sequences in the sample. The chain combines TRGV9 with TRGJ1 or TRGJ2. TCRdb offers no J gene call, so here the DNA was matched to germline to obtain one. The CDR3 is 16 residues long. CDR1 is GITISATS and CDR2 is ISYDGTV in the germline V gene (reference sequence). Here the CDR3 reads CALWEVLFTVYYKKLF. CDR3 bases: TGCGCCTTGTGGGAGGTGCTTTTTACCGTTTATTATAAGAAACTCTTT.

With regard to this clone: The amino acid sequence in TCRdb belongs to a much larger clone and departs from this DNA's translation at residue 14, likely a sequencing read error; the sequence shown is translated from the DNA. The CDR3 loop reads CALWVKRTELGKKVKVF. The CDR3 coding sequence is TGTGCCTTGTGGGTAAAACGAACAGAGTTGGGCAAAAAAGTCAAGGTATTT. The V gene is TRGV9, the J gene TRGJP. Germline CDR1 GITISATS, CDR2 ISYDGTV (reference sequence). The CDR3 totals 17 residues.

This clone was seen only a few times. TCRdb has a much larger clone's protein, which differs at residue 8 from the translation of this DNA, likely because of a read error; what is shown is the protein translated from the DNA. The rearrangement joins TRGV4 to TRGJ1 or TRGJ2. V lost 3 bases to trimming and J lost 5 bases; unmatched junction nucleotides: 7. The CDR3 is 13 residues long. Germline CDR1 EGSTGY, CDR2 YDSYTSSV. Here the CDR3 reads CATWDNTHYKKLF. Here the CDR3 DNA reads TGTGCCACCTGGGATAATACGCATTATAAGAAACTCTTT.

This clone was seen ten or more times. One base away lies a much larger clone, so this may be a sequencing read error. Other DNA sequences in this specimen translate into the identical CDR3. The V call is TRGV4, the J call TRGJ1 or TRGJ2. Trimming cost V 0 bases and J 7 bases; bases outside gene matches: 3. Germline assignment: CDR1 EGSTGY and CDR2 YDSYTSSV. CDR3 length equals 12 residues. CDR3 in DNA: TGTGCCACCTGGGATGGGCTCTATAAGAAACTCTTT. Encoded protein: CATWDGLYKKLF.

Judged by abundance, this clone is medium-sized. The same CDR3 can be traced to other DNA sequences in this sample. This chain connects TRGV9 to TRGJP. V gave up 1 base and J gave up 5 bases; unmatched junction bases: 5. The CDR3 extends over 17 amino acids. Germline CDR1 reads GITISATS; CDR2 reads ISYDGTV (reference sequence). In DNA form, the CDR3 reads TGTGCCTTGTGGGAGGTCCATAAAGAGTTGGGCAAAAAAATCAAGGTATTT. Amino acid sequence: CALWEVHKELGKKIKVF.

In its sample, this clone was seen many times. A far larger clone is just one base off, so this is likely a read error. Distinct nucleotide sequences in the sample also encode this CDR3. The gene calls are TRGV9 and TRGJ1 or TRGJ2. This CDR3 is built from 16 residues. Germline V gene data show CDR1 as GITISATS and CDR2 as ISYDGTV (reference sequence). The CDR3 DNA reads as TGTGCCTTGTGGGAGAAGGAAGTCTTCGATTATTACAAGAAACTCTTT. Residues: CALWEKEVFDYYKKLF.

This clone was recorded many times. TCRdb's entry gives the protein of a much larger clone, which mismatches this DNA's translation at residue 12, likely from a read error; the protein reported here is translated from the DNA. The gene calls are TRGV9 and TRGJ1 or TRGJ2. CDR3 length: 16 residues. The V gene's germline CDR1 is GITISATS and CDR2 ISYDGTV (reference sequence). As DNA, the CDR3 is TGTGCCTTGTGGGAGTGCAATTTGGCTTGTTATCATAAGAAACTCTTT. It codes for CALWECNLACYHKKLF.

This clone was observed a few times. TCRdb records a much larger clone's protein for this DNA, with a difference at residue 12 that likely arises from a read error; the protein given is the translation of the DNA. The genes are TRGV9 and TRGJ1 or TRGJ2. Here the J gene was assigned by germline matching of the DNA, as TCRdb has none. The CDR3 loop spans 16 amino acids. Germline values: CDR1 GITISATS, CDR2 ISYDGTV (reference sequence). The CDR3 nucleotides read TGTGCCTTGTGGGAGGTCAGCACTACGAATTATCATAAGAAACTCTTT. Its translation: CALWEVSTTNYHKKLF.

TRGV9 is the V gene, and the J gene was not called. CDR1 is GITISATS and CDR2 is ISYDGTV in the germline V gene (reference sequence). This CDR3 spans 9 amino acids. The CDR3 loop is CAWEGKKLF. CDR3 sequence (DNA): TGTGCCTGGGAGGGAAAAAAACTCTTT.